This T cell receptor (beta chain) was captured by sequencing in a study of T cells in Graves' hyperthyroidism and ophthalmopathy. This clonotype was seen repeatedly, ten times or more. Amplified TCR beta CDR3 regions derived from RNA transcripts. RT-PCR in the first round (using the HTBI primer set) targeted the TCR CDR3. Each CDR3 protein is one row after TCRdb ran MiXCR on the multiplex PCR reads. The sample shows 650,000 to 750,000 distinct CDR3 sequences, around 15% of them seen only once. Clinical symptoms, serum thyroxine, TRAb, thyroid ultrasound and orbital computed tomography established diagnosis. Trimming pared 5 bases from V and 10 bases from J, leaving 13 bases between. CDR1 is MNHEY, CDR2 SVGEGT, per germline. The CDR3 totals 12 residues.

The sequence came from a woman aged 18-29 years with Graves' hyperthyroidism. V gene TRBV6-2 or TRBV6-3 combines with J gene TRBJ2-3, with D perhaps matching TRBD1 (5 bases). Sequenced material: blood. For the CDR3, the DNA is TGTGCCAGCAGTCCCGACCCCAGGGCGCAGTATTTT. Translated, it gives CASSPDPRAQYF.